This T cell receptor beta chain was retrieved from a study of cytomegalovirus exposure and HLA in healthy donors. Overall study findings and caveats: Later, an analysis found that TCR clusters from the first cohort tended to co-occur in the roughly 110 validation repertoires. As was reported, the classifier diagnosed cytomegalovirus status with high specificity and sensitivity. Rarity held for most TCR sequences, but there were some public TCRs that occurred in many donors.

Method: immunoSEQ multiplex PCR; TCRdb's copy keeps in-frame clones and lacks some. The table includes roughly 43,000 clones, 80% to 95% detected once. Germline loops: CDR1 SEHNR, CDR2 FQNEAQ (reference sequence). The CDR3 runs 15 residues. Losses at the gene ends were 5 bases for V and 6 bases for J; bases not matched to a gene: 9. On this clone itself: What it binds is unknown.

This chain connects TRBV7-9 to TRBJ1-5, with 8 bases that match TRBD1. Sequencing was carried out using PBMCs. The clonotype originates from a woman between 18 and 29 years old in good health and CMV-seronegative. The CDR3, as DNA: TGTGCCAGCAGCACTACGGACAGGGCCGTTCAGCCCCAGCATTTT. Its protein is CASSTTDRAVQPQHF.